This T cell receptor beta chain originates from a study of T cells in Graves' hyperthyroidism and ophthalmopathy. The wider study: Peripheral blood collection took place at initial diagnosis, before any treatment.

RNA transcripts gave rise to amplified TCR beta CDR3 regions. The study used the HTBI primer set for a first-round RT-PCR of the TCR CDR3. In TCRdb, the multiplex PCR reads were re-called with MiXCR into one record per CDR3 protein. Counted here are about 350,000 distinct CDR3 sequences, 15% to 20% occurring once; the ten biggest clones make up 15% to 17%. A note on this clonotype: The antigen remains undetermined. Germline is not matched at one junction end, which may reflect a read error.

Study findings and constraints: The blood repertoire included most of the expanded thyroid clonotypes above 0.001. Ophthalmopathy and stable hyperthyroidism were separated by a 13 V-J model.

Diagnosis relied on clinical symptoms, serum thyroxine and TRAb, thyroid ultrasound and orbital computed tomography. Input material: blood. The origin of this receptor is a woman aged 40 to 50 with Graves' ophthalmopathy.

DNA of the CDR3: TGTGTCAGCCGGACAGGGCGTGGGTACGAGCAGTACTTC. Its translation: CVSRTGRGYEQYF. This chain joins TRBV28 and TRBJ2-7; TRBD1 matches at 8 bases. This CDR3 comprises 13 residues. Per the germline V gene, CDR1 is MDHEN and CDR2 is SYDVKM.